This T cell receptor (beta chain) was profiled in a study of a mutant IDH1 vaccine in newly diagnosed glioma. Looking at the study overall: In weeks 1, 3, 5, 7, 11, 15, 19 and 23, patients were vaccinated. Vaccinations were initiated 4-6 weeks following radiotherapy alone, or were given together with temozolomide cycles. Study results and limitations: Immune responses induced by vaccination arose in approximately 92% of the patients. Changes in top peripheral clonotypes did not appear linked to pseudoprogression.

Documented time point: week 5, during vaccination. With topical imiquimod, each dose of the vaccine consisted of 300 ug of mutant IDH1 20-mer peptide. Clones were read by immunoSEQ multiplex PCR, and TCRdb kept only the in-frame ones, dropping some. This sample has about 53,000 clones; approximately 79% occur once, and the top ten carry about 7.2%. Comment on this clone: No antigen is known for it.

Per the germline V gene, CDR1 is MNHEY and CDR2 is SVGAGI. The CDR3 loop spans 15 amino acids. V was pared by 5 bases and J by 0 bases, with 10 bases between. This sequence joins TRBV6-5 and TRBJ1-4; D gene ambiguous. This material consisted of PBMCs, taken from a glioma patient whose treatment included an IDH1 peptide vaccine. The origin of this receptor is a woman aged 50 to 65 with glioma. DNA of the CDR3: TGTGCCAGCAGTCGGTCGGGAGCAACTAATGAAAAACTGTTTTTT. This encodes CASSRSGATNEKLFF.